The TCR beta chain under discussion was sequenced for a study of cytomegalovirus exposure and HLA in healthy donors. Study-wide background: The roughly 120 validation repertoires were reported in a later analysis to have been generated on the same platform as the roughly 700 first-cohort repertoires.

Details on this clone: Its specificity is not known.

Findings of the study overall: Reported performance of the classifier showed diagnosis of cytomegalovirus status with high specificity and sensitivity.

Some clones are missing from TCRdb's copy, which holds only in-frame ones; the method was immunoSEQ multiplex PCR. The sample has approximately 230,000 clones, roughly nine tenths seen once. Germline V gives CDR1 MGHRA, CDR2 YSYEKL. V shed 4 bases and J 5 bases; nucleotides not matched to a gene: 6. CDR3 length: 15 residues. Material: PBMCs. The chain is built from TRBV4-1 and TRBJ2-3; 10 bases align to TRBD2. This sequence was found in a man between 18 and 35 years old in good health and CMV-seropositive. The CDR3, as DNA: TGCGCCAGCAGCCCCGGACTAGCGGAACGAGATACGCAGTATTTT. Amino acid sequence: CASSPGLAERDTQYF.